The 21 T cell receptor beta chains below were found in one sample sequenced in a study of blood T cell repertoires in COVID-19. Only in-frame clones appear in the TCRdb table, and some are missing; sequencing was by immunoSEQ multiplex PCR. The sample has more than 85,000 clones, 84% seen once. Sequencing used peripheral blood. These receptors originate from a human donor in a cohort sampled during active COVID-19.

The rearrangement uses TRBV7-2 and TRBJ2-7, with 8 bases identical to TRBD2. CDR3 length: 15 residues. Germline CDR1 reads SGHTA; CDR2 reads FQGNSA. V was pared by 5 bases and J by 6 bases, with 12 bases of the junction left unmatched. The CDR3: CASSPRAAGVSEQYF. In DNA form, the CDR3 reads TGTGCCAGCAGCCCTCGGGCAGCGGGGGTATCCGAGCAGTACTTC.

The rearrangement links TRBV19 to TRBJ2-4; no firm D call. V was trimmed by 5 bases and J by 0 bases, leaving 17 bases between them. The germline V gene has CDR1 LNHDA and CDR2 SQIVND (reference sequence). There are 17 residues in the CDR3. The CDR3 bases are TGTGCCAGTAGTCCCCCCAGGATGGTACTAGCCAAAAACATTCAGTACTTC. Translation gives CASSPPRMVLAKNIQYF.

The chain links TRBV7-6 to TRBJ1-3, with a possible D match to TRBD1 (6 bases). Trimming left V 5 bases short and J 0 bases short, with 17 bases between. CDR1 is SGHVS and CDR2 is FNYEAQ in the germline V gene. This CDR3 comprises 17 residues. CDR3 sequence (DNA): TGTGCCAGCAGCCGGTTTGGACAGCAACACTCTGGAAACACCATATATTTT. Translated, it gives CASSRFGQQHSGNTIYF.

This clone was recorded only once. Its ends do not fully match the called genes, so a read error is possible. The CDR3 sequence is CASRLSTEAFF. Written as DNA, the CDR3 is TGTGCCAGCAGGTTATCTACTGAAGCTTTCTTT. The V call is TRBV28, the J call TRBJ1-1; D gene uncertain. The CDR3 is 11 amino acids. CDR1 is MDHEN, CDR2 SYDVKM, per germline.

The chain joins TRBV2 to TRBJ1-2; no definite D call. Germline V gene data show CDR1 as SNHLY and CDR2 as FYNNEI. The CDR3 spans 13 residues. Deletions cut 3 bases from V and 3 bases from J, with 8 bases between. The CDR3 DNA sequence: TGTGCCAGCAGTGATTTGGAGTACTATGGCTACACCTTC. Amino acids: CASSDLEYYGYTF.

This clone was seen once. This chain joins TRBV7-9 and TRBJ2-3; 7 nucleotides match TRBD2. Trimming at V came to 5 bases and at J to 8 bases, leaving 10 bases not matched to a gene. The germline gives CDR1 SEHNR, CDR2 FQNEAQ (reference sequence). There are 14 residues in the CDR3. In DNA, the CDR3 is TGTGCCAGCAGCCTACTCGACGGGGGGATTACGCAGTATTTT. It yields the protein CASSLLDGGITQYF.

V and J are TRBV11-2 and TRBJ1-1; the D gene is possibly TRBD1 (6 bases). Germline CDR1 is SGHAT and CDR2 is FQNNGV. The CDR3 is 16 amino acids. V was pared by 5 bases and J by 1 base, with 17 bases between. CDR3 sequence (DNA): TGTGCCAGCAGCCCCCCGGACAGCTCTTCGAACACTGAAGCTTTCTTT. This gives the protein CASSPPDSSSNTEAFF.

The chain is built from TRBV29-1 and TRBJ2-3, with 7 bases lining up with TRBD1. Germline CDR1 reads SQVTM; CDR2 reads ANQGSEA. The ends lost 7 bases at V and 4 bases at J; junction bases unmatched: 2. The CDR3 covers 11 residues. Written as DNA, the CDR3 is TGCAGCGGAGGGACAGCAGATACGCAGTATTTT. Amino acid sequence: CSGGTADTQYF.

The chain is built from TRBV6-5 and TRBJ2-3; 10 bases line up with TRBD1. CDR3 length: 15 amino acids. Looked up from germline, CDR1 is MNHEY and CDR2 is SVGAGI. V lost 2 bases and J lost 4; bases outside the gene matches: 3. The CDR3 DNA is TGTGCCAGCAGTTACGGGGACAGGGGCCCAGATACGCAGTATTTT. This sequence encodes CASSYGDRGPDTQYF.

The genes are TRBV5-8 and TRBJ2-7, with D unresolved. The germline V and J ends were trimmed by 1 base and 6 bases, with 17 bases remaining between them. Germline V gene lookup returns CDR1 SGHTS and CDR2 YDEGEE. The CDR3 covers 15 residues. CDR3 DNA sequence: TGTGCCAGCAGCTTGTTTTCGATGAGGTCGTCCGAGCAGTACTTC. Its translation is CASSLFSMRSSEQYF. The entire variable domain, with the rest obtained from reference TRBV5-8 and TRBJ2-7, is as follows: EAGVTQSPTHLIKTRGQQATLRCSPISGHTSVYWYQQALGLGLQFLLWYDEGEERNRGNFPPRFSGRQFPNYSSELNVNALELEDSALYLCASSLFSMRSSEQYFGPGTRLTVT.

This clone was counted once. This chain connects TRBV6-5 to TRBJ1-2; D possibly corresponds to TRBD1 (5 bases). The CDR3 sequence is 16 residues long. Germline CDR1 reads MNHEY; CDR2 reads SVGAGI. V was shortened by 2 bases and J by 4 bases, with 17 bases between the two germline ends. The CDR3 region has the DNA TGTGCCAGCAGTTACGGGGATTCGGGGGGGGGCTATGGCTACACCTTC. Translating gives CASSYGDSGGGYGYTF.

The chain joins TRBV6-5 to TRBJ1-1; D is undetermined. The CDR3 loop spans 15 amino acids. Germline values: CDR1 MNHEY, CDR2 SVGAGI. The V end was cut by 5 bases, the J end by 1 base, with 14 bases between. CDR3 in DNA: TGTGCCAGCAGTCCCCCAGTTGGTCAGAACACTGAAGCTTTCTTT. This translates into CASSPPVGQNTEAFF.

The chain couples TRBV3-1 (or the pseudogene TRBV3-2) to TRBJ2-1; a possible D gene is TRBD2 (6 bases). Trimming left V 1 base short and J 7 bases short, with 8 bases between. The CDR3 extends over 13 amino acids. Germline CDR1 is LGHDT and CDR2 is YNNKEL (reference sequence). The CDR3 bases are TGTGCCAGCAGCCAAGGGACTACTAATGAGCAGTTCTTC. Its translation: CASSQGTTNEQFF.

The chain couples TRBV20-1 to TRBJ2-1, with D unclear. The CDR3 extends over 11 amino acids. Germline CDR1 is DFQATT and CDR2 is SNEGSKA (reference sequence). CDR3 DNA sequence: TGCAGAGTGACTGGGTATAATGAGCAGTTCTTC. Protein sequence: CRVTGYNEQFF.

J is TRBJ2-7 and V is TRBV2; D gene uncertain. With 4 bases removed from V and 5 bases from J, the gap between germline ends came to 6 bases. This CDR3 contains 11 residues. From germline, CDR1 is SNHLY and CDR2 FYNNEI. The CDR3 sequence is CASSVHNEQYF. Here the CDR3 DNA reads TGTGCCAGCAGTGTACACAACGAGCAGTACTTC.

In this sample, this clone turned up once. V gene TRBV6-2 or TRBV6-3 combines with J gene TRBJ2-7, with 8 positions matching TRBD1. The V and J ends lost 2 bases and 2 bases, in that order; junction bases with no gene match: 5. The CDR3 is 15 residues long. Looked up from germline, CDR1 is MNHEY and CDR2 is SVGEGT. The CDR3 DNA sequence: TGTGCCAGCAGTTACCCGGGACAGGCGGCCTACGAGCAGTACTTC. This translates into CASSYPGQAAYEQYF.

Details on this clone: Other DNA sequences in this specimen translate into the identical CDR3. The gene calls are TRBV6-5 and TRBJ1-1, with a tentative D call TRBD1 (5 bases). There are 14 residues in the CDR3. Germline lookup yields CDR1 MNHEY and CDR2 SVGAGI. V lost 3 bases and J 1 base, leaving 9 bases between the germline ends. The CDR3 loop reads CASSYSGGNTEAFF. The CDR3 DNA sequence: TGTGCCAGCAGTTATTCGGGGGGGAACACTGAAGCTTTCTTT.

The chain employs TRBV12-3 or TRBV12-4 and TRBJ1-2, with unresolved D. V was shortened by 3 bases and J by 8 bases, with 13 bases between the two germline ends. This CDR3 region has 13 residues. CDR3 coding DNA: TGTGCCAGCAGTTTCCGGCGAGGGCAAGGCTACACCTTC. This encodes CASSFRRGQGYTF.

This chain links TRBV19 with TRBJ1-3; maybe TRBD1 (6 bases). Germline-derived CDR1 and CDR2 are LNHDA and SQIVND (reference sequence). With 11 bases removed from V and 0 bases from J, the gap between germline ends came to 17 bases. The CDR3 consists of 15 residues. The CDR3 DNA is TGTGCCTGCAACAGGGCCCAAAGCTCTGGAAACACCATATATTTT. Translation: CACNRAQSSGNTIYF. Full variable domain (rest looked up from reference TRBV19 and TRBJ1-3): DGGITQSPKYLFRKEGQNVTLSCEQNLNHDAMYWYRQDPGQGLRLIYYSQIVNDFQKGDIAEGYSVSREKKESFPLTVTSAQKNPTAFYLCACNRAQSSGNTIYFGEGSWLTVV.

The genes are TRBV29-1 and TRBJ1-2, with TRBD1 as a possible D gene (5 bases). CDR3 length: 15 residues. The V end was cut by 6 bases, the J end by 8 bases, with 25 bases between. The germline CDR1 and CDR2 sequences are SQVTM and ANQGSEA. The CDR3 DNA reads TGCAGCGTCGCTCATGGGACTCCCAAAGTCGACGGCTACACCTTC. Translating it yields CSVAHGTPKVDGYTF.

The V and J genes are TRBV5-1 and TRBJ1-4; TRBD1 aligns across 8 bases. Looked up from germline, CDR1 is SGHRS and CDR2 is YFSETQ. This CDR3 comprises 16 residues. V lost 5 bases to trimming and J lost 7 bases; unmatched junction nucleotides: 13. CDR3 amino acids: CASRQSLAGGGEKLFF. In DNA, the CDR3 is TGCGCCAGCAGACAGTCCCTGGCAGGGGGCGGTGAAAAACTGTTTTTT.